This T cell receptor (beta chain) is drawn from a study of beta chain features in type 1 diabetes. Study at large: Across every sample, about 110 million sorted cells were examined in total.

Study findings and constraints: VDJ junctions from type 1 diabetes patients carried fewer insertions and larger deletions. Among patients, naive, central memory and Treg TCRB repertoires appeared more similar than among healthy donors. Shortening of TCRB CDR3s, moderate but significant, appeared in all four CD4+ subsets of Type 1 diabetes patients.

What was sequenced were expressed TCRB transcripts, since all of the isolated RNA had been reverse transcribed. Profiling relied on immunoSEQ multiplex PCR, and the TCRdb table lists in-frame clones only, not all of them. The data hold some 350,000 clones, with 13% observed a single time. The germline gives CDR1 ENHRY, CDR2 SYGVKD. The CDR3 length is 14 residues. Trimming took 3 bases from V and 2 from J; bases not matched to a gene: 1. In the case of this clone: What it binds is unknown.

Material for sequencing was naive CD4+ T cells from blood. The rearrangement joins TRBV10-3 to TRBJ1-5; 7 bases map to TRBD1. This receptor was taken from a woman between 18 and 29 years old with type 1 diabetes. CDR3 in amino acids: CAISDGQGNQPQHF. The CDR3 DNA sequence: TGTGCCATCAGTGACGGACAGGGCAATCAGCCCCAGCATTTT.